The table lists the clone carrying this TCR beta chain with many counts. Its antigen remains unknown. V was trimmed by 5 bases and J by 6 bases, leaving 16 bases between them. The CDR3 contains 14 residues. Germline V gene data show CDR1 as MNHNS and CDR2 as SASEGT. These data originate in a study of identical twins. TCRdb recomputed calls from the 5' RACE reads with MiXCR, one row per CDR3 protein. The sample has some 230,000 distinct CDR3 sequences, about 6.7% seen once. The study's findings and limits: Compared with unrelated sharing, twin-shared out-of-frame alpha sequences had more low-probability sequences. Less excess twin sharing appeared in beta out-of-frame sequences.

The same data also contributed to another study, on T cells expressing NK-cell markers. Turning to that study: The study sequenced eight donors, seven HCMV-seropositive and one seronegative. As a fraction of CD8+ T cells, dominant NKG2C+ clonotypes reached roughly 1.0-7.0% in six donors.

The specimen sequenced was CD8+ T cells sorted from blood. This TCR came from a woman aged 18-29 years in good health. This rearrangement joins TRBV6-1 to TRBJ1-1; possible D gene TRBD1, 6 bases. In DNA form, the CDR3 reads TGTGCCAGCAGTATCAACAGGGTTAACCCTGAAGCTTTCTTT. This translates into CASSINRVNPEAFF.